This entry concerns a single TCR beta chain. Its specificity is unknown. Mismatch with germline at one junction end may stem from a read error. Germline CDR1 SGHNT, CDR2 YYREEE (reference sequence). The CDR3 consists of 11 residues. The data were taken from a study of CD8 T cells in Susac syndrome. Study observations and caveats: In total CD8+ repertoires, around 15 Susac-specific public clones were detected, and CD8+ TEMRA repertoires contained four or five.

Random hexamers were used to reverse transcribe an amount of 0.5 to 1 ug RNA. MiXCR, applied by TCRdb to the immunoSEQ multiplex PCR reads, yields one record per CDR3 protein. The sample lists some 110,000 distinct CDR3 sequences, around 94% occurring once. The chain recombines TRBV5-4 with TRBJ1-2, with D unresolved. The sequenced sample consisted of CD8+ T cells from PBMCs. This receptor was obtained from a human donor with Susac syndrome. CDR3 sequence: CASSFNDGYTF. The CDR3 coding sequence is TGTGCCAGCAGCTTTAACGATGGCTACACCTTC. The complete variable domain, with remaining parts taken from reference TRBV5-4 and TRBJ1-2, reads ETGVTQSPTHLIKTRGQQVTLRCSSQSGHNTVSWYQQALGQGPQFIFQYYREEENGRGNFPPRFSGLQFPNYSSELNVNALELDDSALYLCASSFNDGYTFGSGTRLTVV.